The 30 T cell receptor beta chains presented below share a single source sample, sequenced in a study of T cell responses to AZD1222 COVID-19 vaccine. The method was immunoSEQ multiplex PCR; TCRdb's version includes in-frame clones alone and lacks a portion of them. The table shows about 110,000 clones, with 81% occurring only once. Sequencing used peripheral blood, obtained on day 0 of AZD1222 vaccination. The receptors shown here come from an adult in good health.

This chain links TRBV6-2 or TRBV6-3 with TRBJ1-2, with D unresolved. The V end lost 4 bases, the J end lost 5 bases, and 11 bases lay between the germline ends. The length of the CDR3 is 13 residues. CDR1 MNHEY and CDR2 SVGEGT come from the germline V gene. Here the CDR3 reads CASSSQERYGYTF. The CDR3 nucleotides are TGTGCCAGCAGTTCCCAGGAAAGATATGGCTACACCTTC.

This clone is labeled as medium-sized. The chain couples TRBV5-5 to TRBJ1-3; no clear D. The germline CDR1 and CDR2 sequences are SGHKS and YYEKEE (reference sequence). V was clipped by 2 bases and J by 2 bases, with 14 bases between them. This CDR3 contains 16 residues. The CDR3 coding sequence is TGTGCCAGCAGCTTAAGTCAGACTGGCACTGGAAACACCATATATTTT. As protein: CASSLSQTGTGNTIYF.

The CDR3 loop reads CASRAGPGQPQHF. Written as DNA, the CDR3 is TGTGCCAGCAGGGCTGGACCTGGCCAGCCCCAGCATTTT. This sequence joins TRBV11-2 and TRBJ1-5; D not resolved. The V gene's germline CDR1 is SGHAT and CDR2 FQNNGV. Trimming shortened V by 6 bases and J by 7 bases, and 13 bases separated the two germline ends. CDR3 size: 13 residues.

V and J are TRBV7-2 and TRBJ2-3; D is undetermined. The germline CDR1 and CDR2 sequences are SGHTA and FQGNSA. CDR3 length equals 17 residues. V lost 1 base and J lost 2, with 16 bases in between. CDR3 DNA: TGTGCCAGCAGCTTAGGGCCAGCCAGTTCCCCCACAGATACGCAGTATTTT. Translated: CASSLGPASSPTDTQYF. Full variable domain (rest looked up from reference TRBV7-2 and TRBJ2-3): GAGVSQSPSNKVTEKGKDVELRCDPISGHTALYWYRQSLGQGLEFLIYFQGNSAPDKSGLPSDRFSAERTGGSVSTLTIQRTQQEDSAVYLCASSLGPASSPTDTQYFGPGTRLTVL.

The rearrangement joins TRBV7-2 to TRBJ1-2; TRBD1 might be the D (5 bases). Deletions cut 5 bases from V and 10 bases from J, with 17 bases between. From germline, CDR1 is SGHTA and CDR2 FQGNSA. The CDR3 sequence is 13 residues long. The CDR3 nucleotides are TGTGCCAGCAGCACAGGAAGCCCGTCGTCCTACACCTTC. As protein: CASSTGSPSSYTF. Full variable domain (rest looked up from reference TRBV7-2 and TRBJ1-2): GAGVSQSPSNKVTEKGKDVELRCDPISGHTALYWYRQSLGQGLEFLIYFQGNSAPDKSGLPSDRFSAERTGGSVSTLTIQRTQQEDSAVYLCASSTGSPSSYTFGSGTRLTVV.

The J gene is TRBJ2-3, the V gene TRBV11-1; tentative D call: TRBD2 (6 bases). CDR3 length equals 15 residues. Trimming removed 4 bases from V and 8 bases from J, with 19 bases in between. Germline lookup yields CDR1 SGHAT and CDR2 FQDESV (reference sequence). CDR3 sequence (DNA): TGTGCCAGCAGCTCGGGGGATATTTCGAGGGGTACGCAGTATTTT. Protein product: CASSSGDISRGTQYF.

This chain uses TRBV5-4 with TRBJ2-5; 8 nucleotides match TRBD1. Germline CDR1 and CDR2: SGHNT and YYREEE (reference sequence). The CDR3 length is 17 residues. Trimming removed 4 bases from V and 3 bases from J; junction bases left unmatched: 14. Written as DNA, the CDR3 is TGTGCCAGCAGCCCCCCCGGCCGCAGGGGGCTAGAAGAGACCCAGTACTTC. Protein sequence: CASSPPGRRGLEETQYF.

The V gene is TRBV9, the J gene TRBJ2-3; tentatively, D is TRBD1 or TRBD2 (5 bases each). CDR1 and CDR2 (germline): SGDLS, YYNGEE. The CDR3 is 15 amino acids. V was trimmed by 0 bases and J by 4 bases, leaving 12 bases between them. The CDR3 region is CASSVATGTPDTQYF. DNA for the CDR3: TGTGCCAGCAGCGTAGCTACGGGGACCCCAGATACGCAGTATTTT.

This chain links TRBV28 with TRBJ2-7; a weak D match, TRBD2 (6 bases). The germline gives CDR1 MDHEN, CDR2 SYDVKM. Trimming took 5 bases from V and 2 from J, leaving 16 bases between them. The length of the CDR3 is 15 residues. CDR3 protein: CASSATGTGAYEQYF. CDR3 DNA sequence: TGTGCCAGCAGTGCTACTGGGACTGGAGCCTACGAGCAGTACTTC.

J is TRBJ2-1 and V is TRBV7-2; D possibly corresponds to TRBD2 (6 bases). Germline-derived CDR1 and CDR2 are SGHTA and FQGNSA. V lost 1 base and J 8 bases, leaving 12 bases between the germline ends. The CDR3 runs 14 residues. The CDR3 coding sequence is TGTGCCAGCAGCTTAGGGAGGGGATCCCATGAGCAGTTCTTC. Translation: CASSLGRGSHEQFF. The full variable domain, completed using reference TRBV7-2 and TRBJ2-1, is GAGVSQSPSNKVTEKGKDVELRCDPISGHTALYWYRQSLGQGLEFLIYFQGNSAPDKSGLPSDRFSAERTGGSVSTLTIQRTQQEDSAVYLCASSLGRGSHEQFFGPGTRLTVL.

About this clone: This sample includes further DNA sequences coding for the same CDR3. The chain carries TRBV30 and TRBJ1-2; D unclear. Trimming stripped 2 bases from V and 1 base from J, with 8 bases between. CDR3 length: 13 residues. Germline values: CDR1 GTSNPN, CDR2 SVGIG (reference sequence). CDR3 DNA: TGTGCCTGGAGTCTAGGGATTAACTATGGCTACACCTTC. Translation gives CAWSLGINYGYTF. The whole variable domain, filled in from reference TRBV30 and TRBJ1-2, reads SQTIHQWPATLVQPVGSPLSLECTVEGTSNPNLYWYRQAAGRGLQLLFYSVGIGQISSEVPQNLSASRPQDRQFILSSKKLLLSDSGFYLCAWSLGINYGYTFGSGTRLTVV.

The chain uses TRBV18 and TRBJ2-7; possibly TRBD1 for D (6 bases). V dropped 5 bases and J dropped 0 bases, with 8 bases sitting between them. Germline lookup yields CDR1 KGHSH and CDR2 LQKENI. The CDR3 is 13 residues long. The CDR3 nucleotides read TGTGCCAGCTCATCGACAGGCTCCTACGAGCAGTACTTC. Protein product: CASSSTGSYEQYF.

V usage is TRBV2 and J usage is TRBJ1-2; 8 nucleotides agree with TRBD1. Unmatched junction bases numbered 4, after V lost 6 bases and J lost 1 base. This CDR3 is built from 14 residues. Germline lookup yields CDR1 SNHLY and CDR2 FYNNEI. This CDR3 reads CASSRQGRNYGYTF. The CDR3, as DNA: TGTGCCAGCAGCAGACAGGGGCGTAACTATGGCTACACCTTC.

As to this clone: The same CDR3 can be traced to other DNA sequences in this sample. This chain connects TRBV7-2 to TRBJ2-5, with 9 bases aligning to TRBD1. The V gene end was trimmed by 1 base and the J gene end by 1 base; junction bases not matched to a gene: 1. The CDR3 is made up of 15 amino acids. The germline V gene encodes CDR1 SGHTA and CDR2 FQGNSA. The CDR3 DNA is TGTGCCAGCAGCTTAGGGGACAGGGTCCAAGAGACCCAGTACTTC. The encoded protein is CASSLGDRVQETQYF.

The chain uses TRBV2 and TRBJ2-7; 8 nucleotides line up with TRBD2. V dropped 5 bases and J dropped 0; count of bases not matched to a gene: 3. Germline CDR1 SNHLY, CDR2 FYNNEI. The CDR3 runs to 14 residues. CDR3: CASSMSGSSYEQYF. The CDR3 DNA reads TGTGCCAGCAGTATGAGCGGGAGCTCCTACGAGCAGTACTTC.

This clone was seen a few times. The chain employs TRBV3-1 (or the pseudogene TRBV3-2) and TRBJ1-5; D is undetermined. Deletions cut 7 bases from V and 3 bases from J, with 16 bases between. The CDR3 is 15 residues long. From germline, CDR1 is LGHDT and CDR2 YNNKEL (reference sequence). The CDR3 bases are TGTGCCAGCACCTCTCTTATCCCGTTCAATCAGCCCCAGCATTTT. The encoded protein is CASTSLIPFNQPQHF.

V is TRBV2 and J is TRBJ2-1, with TRBD1 as a possible D gene (6 bases). The CDR3 contains 15 residues. With 8 bases removed from V and 4 bases from J, the gap between germline ends came to 18 bases. Per the germline V gene, CDR1 is SNHLY and CDR2 is FYNNEI. CDR3 coding DNA: TGTGCCAGCCTCCGGCCGAGGACAGAGTACAATGAGCAGTTCTTC. This sequence encodes CASLRPRTEYNEQFF.

The rearrangement links TRBV5-1 to TRBJ2-3; D is perhaps TRBD2 (6 bases). The V and J ends lost 4 bases and 2 bases respectively, with 17 bases between them. CDR3 size: 16 residues. Per germline, CDR1 SGHRS and CDR2 YFSETQ. DNA of the CDR3: TGCGCCAGCAGCCGGGGAGGTGGCAGCCTCACAGATACGCAGTATTTT. Protein: CASSRGGGSLTDTQYF.

The chain links TRBV6-5 to TRBJ1-2; tentatively, D is TRBD1 (5 bases). This CDR3 region has 13 residues. V was shortened by 0 bases and J by 8 bases, with 10 bases between the two germline ends. The germline V gene has CDR1 MNHEY and CDR2 SVGAGI. The CDR3 nucleotides are TGTGCCAGCAGTTACTCCCAGGGAAGGGGCTACACCTTC. Translating gives CASSYSQGRGYTF.

This clone was counted only a few times. The CDR3 bases are TGTGCCAGCAGCCAGGGACAGCCATATCAGCCCCAGCATTTT. Translating it yields CASSQGQPYQPQHF. The chain recombines TRBV7-2 with TRBJ1-5, with TRBD1 identical over 7 bases. With 5 bases clipped from V and 5 bases from J, the junction kept 6 bases outside the gene matches. Per germline, CDR1 SGHTA and CDR2 FQGNSA. The CDR3 sequence is 14 residues long.

The chain has TRBV29-1 and TRBJ1-2, with 7 bases fitting TRBD1. There are 13 residues in the CDR3. With 3 bases clipped from V and 4 bases from J, the junction kept 5 bases outside the gene matches. Per the germline V gene, CDR1 is SQVTM and CDR2 is ANQGSEA. CDR3 DNA sequence: TGCAGCGTTGATCCGGGGACAGTCTATGGCTACACCTTC. Its translation: CSVDPGTVYGYTF.

This clone was observed a handful of times. The rearrangement joins TRBV4-3 to TRBJ1-1; 8 bases map to TRBD1. Germline V gene lookup returns CDR1 LGHNA and CDR2 YSLEER. Losses at the gene ends were 3 bases for V and 4 bases for J; bases not matched to a gene: 4. This CDR3 spans 14 amino acids. CDR3 in amino acids: CASSQTDRATEAFF. For the CDR3, the DNA is TGCGCCAGCAGCCAGACGGACAGGGCCACTGAAGCTTTCTTT.

In this sample, this clone turned up once. The chain uses TRBV7-2 and TRBJ2-5; 11 bases agree with TRBD2. Germline assignment: CDR1 SGHTA and CDR2 FQGNSA. Unmatched junction bases numbered 8, after V lost 5 bases and J lost 6 bases. This CDR3 spans 15 amino acids. The CDR3 DNA follows: TGTGCCAGCAGCCCTACTAGCGGGAGATCCAAGACCCAGTACTTC. Translating gives CASSPTSGRSKTQYF.

V usage is TRBV19 and J usage is TRBJ2-2; D ambiguous. Trimming shortened V by 9 bases and J by 0 bases, and 8 bases separated the two germline ends. CDR3 length equals 13 residues. Germline-derived CDR1 and CDR2 are LNHDA and SQIVND (reference sequence). CDR3 nucleotide sequence: TGTGCCAGCCTACTTGCGAACACCGGGGAGCTGTTTTTT. It encodes CASLLANTGELFF. The complete variable domain, with remaining parts taken from reference TRBV19 and TRBJ2-2, reads DGGITQSPKYLFRKEGQNVTLSCEQNLNHDAMYWYRQDPGQGLRLIYYSQIVNDFQKGDIAEGYSVSREKKESFPLTVTSAQKNPTAFYLCASLLANTGELFFGEGSRLTVL.

This rearrangement joins TRBV12-3 or TRBV12-4 to TRBJ1-2, with TRBD1 as a possible D gene (5 bases). V gave up 6 bases and J gave up 7 bases, with 9 bases separating them. The length of the CDR3 is 11 residues. This chain's CDR3 is CASRQGSGYTF. CDR3 coding DNA: TGTGCCAGCAGGCAGGGATCTGGCTACACCTTC.

The gene calls are TRBV9 and TRBJ1-1; tentatively, D is TRBD1 (5 bases). From germline, CDR1 is SGDLS and CDR2 YYNGEE. V was cut by 3 bases and J by 1 base, with 13 bases left in between. The CDR3 totals 15 residues. This chain's CDR3 is CASSADLGGNTEAFF. CDR3 DNA sequence: TGTGCCAGCAGCGCCGACCTGGGGGGGAACACTGAAGCTTTCTTT.

This clone is a singleton in its sample. The J gene is TRBJ1-5, the V gene TRBV6-5; D is unclear. The germline V gene has CDR1 MNHEY and CDR2 SVGAGI. CDR3 size: 14 residues. The V end lost 6 bases, the J end lost 4 bases, and 13 bases lay between the germline ends. Written as DNA, the CDR3 is TGTGCCAGCAGCGGACCACATGGAAATCAGCCCCAGCATTTT. This encodes CASSGPHGNQPQHF.

The chain employs TRBV7-5 and TRBJ2-3. TRBV7-5 is a recognized pseudogene. This CDR3 region has 17 residues. The CDR3 bases are TGTGTCAGAAGCTTAATAGGTGGCAGCGCACAGACAGATACGCAGTATTTT. Its translation is CVRSLIGGSAQTDTQYF.

This clone was seen just once. This rearrangement joins TRBV28 to TRBJ2-4; 8 bases are a match to TRBD2. Germline V gives CDR1 MDHEN, CDR2 SYDVKM. V was pared by 7 bases and J by 3 bases, with 11 bases of the junction left unmatched. This CDR3 is built from 16 residues. CDR3 sequence (DNA): TGTGCCAGCACCCCCGGGGGGGGCCGGAGCAAAAACATTCAGTACTTC. Amino acids: CASTPGGGRSKNIQYF. The entire variable domain, with the rest obtained from reference TRBV28 and TRBJ2-4, is as follows: DVKVTQSSRYLVKRTGEKVFLECVQDMDHENMFWYRQDPGLGLRLIYFSYDVKMKEKGDIPEGYSVSREKKERFSLILESASTNQTSMYLCASTPGGGRSKNIQYFGAGTRLSVL.

The chain recombines TRBV28 with TRBJ1-2, with 7 bases lining up with TRBD1. The CDR3 runs to 16 residues. V shed 6 bases and J 9 bases; nucleotides not matched to a gene: 19. Germline CDR1 reads MDHEN; CDR2 reads SYDVKM. The CDR3 spells CASSSPSGTDLRRYTF. CDR3 bases: TGTGCCAGCAGCTCACCCTCGGGGACAGACTTACGTCGCTACACCTTC.